A selection of T cell receptor beta chains follows, all from one sample in a study of blood T cell repertoires in COVID-19. Profiled with immunoSEQ multiplex PCR; TCRdb holds only in-frame clones, not every one. The sample holds 130,000 or so clones, about three quarters seen once. The sequencing input was peripheral blood. Receptors were obtained from a woman in her seventies with acute or convalescent COVID-19. Each CDR3 is given with its conserved first and last residue.

TRBV10-3,TRBJ1-2,CAIRGQGSGGYGYTF
TRBV2,TRBJ2-5,CASNGQGTETQYF
TRBV11-1,TRBJ1-6,CASNEGGGRNSPLHF
TRBV5-1,TRBJ1-2,CASSAGQGSNYGYTF
TRBV27,TRBJ2-2,CASSLYRGVDTGELFF
TRBV18,TRBJ2-1,CASSPRGWTGNEQFF
TRBV19,TRBJ1-5,CASSIGSSLVWRPQHF
TRBV6-5,TRBJ1-2,CASRRQGENYGYTF
TRBV11-2,TRBJ2-5,CASSLEGQGLGETQYF
TRBV19,TRBJ1-1,CASGTGGSGDTEAFF
TRBV11-3,TRBJ2-1,CASSLGQVGDNEQFF
TRBV27,TRBJ1-4,CASSLSRTRREKLFF
TRBV5-1,TRBJ1-1,CASTVQGYTEAFF